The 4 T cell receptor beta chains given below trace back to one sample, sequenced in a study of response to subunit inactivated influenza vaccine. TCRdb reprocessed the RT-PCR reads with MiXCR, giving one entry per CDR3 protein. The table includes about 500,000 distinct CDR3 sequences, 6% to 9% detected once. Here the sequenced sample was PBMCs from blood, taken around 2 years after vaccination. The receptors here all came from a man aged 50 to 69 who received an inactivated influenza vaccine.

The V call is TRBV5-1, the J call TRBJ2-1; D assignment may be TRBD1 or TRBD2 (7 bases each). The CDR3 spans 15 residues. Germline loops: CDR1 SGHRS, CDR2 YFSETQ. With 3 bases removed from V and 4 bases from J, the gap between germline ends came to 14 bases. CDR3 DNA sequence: TGCGCCAGCAGCTCAGGGGGGGCTCGGTACAATGAGCAGTTCTTC. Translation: CASSSGGARYNEQFF.

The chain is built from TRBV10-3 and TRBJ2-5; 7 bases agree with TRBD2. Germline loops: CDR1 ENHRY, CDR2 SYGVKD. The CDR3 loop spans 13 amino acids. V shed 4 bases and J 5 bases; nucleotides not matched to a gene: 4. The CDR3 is CAISGSGAETQYF. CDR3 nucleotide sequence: TGTGCCATCAGTGGAAGCGGGGCGGAGACCCAGTACTTC.

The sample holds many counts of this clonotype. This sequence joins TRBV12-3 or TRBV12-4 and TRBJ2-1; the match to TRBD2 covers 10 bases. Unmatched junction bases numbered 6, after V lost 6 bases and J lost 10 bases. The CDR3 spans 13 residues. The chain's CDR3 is CASRLAGVVEQFF. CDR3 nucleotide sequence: TGTGCCAGCAGGCTAGCGGGAGTGGTGGAGCAGTTCTTC.

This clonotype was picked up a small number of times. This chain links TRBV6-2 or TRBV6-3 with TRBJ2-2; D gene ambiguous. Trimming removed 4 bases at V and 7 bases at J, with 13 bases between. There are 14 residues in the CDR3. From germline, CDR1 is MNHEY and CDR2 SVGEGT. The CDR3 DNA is TGTGCCAGCAGTTTTCCCAGAACGGGCGGGGAGCTGTTTTTT. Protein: CASSFPRTGGELFF.